The sequence of this T cell receptor (beta chain) was determined in a study of cytomegalovirus exposure and HLA in healthy donors. It was with 60 Vbeta and 13 Jbeta primers that the PCR ran. Sequencing was performed with immunoSEQ multiplex PCR; in TCRdb, only in-frame clones are kept and a portion is missing. Of roughly 280,000 clones detected, around 65% appear once; the ten largest clones hold 2% to 2.5%. Unmatched junction bases numbered 11, after V lost 4 bases and J lost 0 bases. CDR1 is SGHRS and CDR2 is YFSETQ in the germline V gene. CDR3 length: 18 amino acids. The chain employs TRBV5-1 and TRBJ2-1, with 9 bases matching TRBD2. The source material was PBMCs. The clonotype originates from a female donor in good health and CMV-seronegative. Here the CDR3 DNA reads TGCGCCAGCAGCCAATCTACTAGCGGGCTTAGCTCCTACAATGAGCAGTTCTTC. It is translated as CASSQSTSGLSSYNEQFF.